A single sample is the source of the 29 T cell receptor beta chains below, sequenced in a study of human T cells and chemical hapten exposure. TCRdb recomputed calls from the RACE reads with MiXCR, one row per CDR3 protein. The sample carries tens of thousands of distinct CDR3 sequences, 9.3% recorded once. Sample time point: patch test 1, 2 weeks after DPC sensitization. Treatment denoted: therapeutic diphenylcyclopropenone sensitization with weekly scalp DPC. This specimen was whole blood, taken in connection with sensitization to the hapten diphenylcyclopropenone (DPC). The receptor source for this set is a woman in her thirties or forties with alopecia areata. Some clones in this sample may be carry-over from other donors' samples.

The table lists this clonotype with many counts. This chain joins TRBV30 and TRBJ2-1; 9 nucleotides agree with TRBD2. Germline V gene lookup returns CDR1 GTSNPN and CDR2 SVGIG (reference sequence). Germline trimming cut 0 bases from V and 7 bases from J; bases unmatched to any gene: 4. CDR3 length: 14 amino acids. The CDR3, as DNA: TGTGCCTGGAGTGTAGGGCTAGCGGGGAATGAGCAGTTCTTC. Protein sequence: CAWSVGLAGNEQFF.

The sample holds many counts of this clonotype. The genes are TRBV2 and TRBJ2-1; 10 bases fit TRBD2. Germline CDR1 reads SNHLY; CDR2 reads FYNNEI. The junction had 4 bases not matched to a gene; V was cut back by 4 bases and J by 4 bases. This CDR3 is built from 15 residues. The CDR3 loop reads CASSVGAGGYNEQFF. The CDR3 DNA follows: TGTGCCAGCAGTGTAGGAGCGGGGGGGTACAATGAGCAGTTCTTC.

This clonotype was seen a few times. This sequence joins TRBV15 and TRBJ1-5, with D perhaps matching TRBD1 (5 bases). Germline values: CDR1 LNHNV, CDR2 YYDKDF (reference sequence). CDR3 length: 13 residues. Trimming pared 0 bases from V and 5 bases from J, leaving 5 bases between. For the CDR3, the DNA is TGTGCCACCAGCAGAGAGGGGGATCAGCCCCAGCATTTT. Protein product: CATSREGDQPQHF.

This clonotype turned up a few times. The J gene is TRBJ2-5, the V gene TRBV12-3 or TRBV12-4; D call uncertain. The ends were cut back, 5 bases at V and 3 bases at J, with 13 bases in the middle. The CDR3 consists of 14 residues. CDR3 protein: CASSPVSREETQYF. The CDR3 DNA reads as TGTGCCAGCAGTCCGGTTAGCAGAGAAGAGACCCAGTACTTC.

This clonotype turned up a few times. This sequence joins TRBV7-9 and TRBJ2-1; 10 bases are a match to TRBD1. J lost 4 bases, V lost 6 bases, and 6 bases had no gene match. The CDR3 length is 15 residues. Per the germline V gene, CDR1 is SEHNR and CDR2 is FQNEAQ (reference sequence). The CDR3 loop is CASSTGTGAYNEQFF. The CDR3 DNA is TGTGCCAGCAGTACCGGGACAGGGGCATACAATGAGCAGTTCTTC.

Ten or more counts support this clonotype. DNA of the CDR3: TGTGCCAGCACTCAAGATAGCAATCAGCCCCAGCATTTT. This gives the protein CASTQDSNQPQHF. The J gene is TRBJ1-5, the V gene TRBV6-1; D unclear. From germline, CDR1 is MNHNS and CDR2 SASEGT. Trimming left V 7 bases short and J 0 bases short, with 7 bases between. CDR3 size: 13 residues.

The gene calls are TRBV20-1 and TRBJ2-6, with D perhaps matching TRBD2 (5 bases). CDR1 is DFQATT and CDR2 is SNEGSKA in the germline V gene (reference sequence). With 3 bases removed from V and 4 bases from J, the gap between germline ends came to 19 bases. This CDR3 is built from 17 residues. CDR3 amino acids: CSASMEREGSGANVLTF. The CDR3 nucleotides are TGCAGTGCTAGTATGGAGAGGGAAGGATCAGGGGCCAACGTCCTGACTTTC.

There are many counts of this clonotype. The chain employs TRBV12-3 or TRBV12-4 and TRBJ2-7; D is perhaps TRBD1 or TRBD2 (5 bases each). V lost 6 bases, J lost 2 bases, and 14 bases lay in between. There are 14 residues in the CDR3. The CDR3 nucleotides read TGTGCCAGCAGCCCTGGGGACGGAGCCTACGAGCAGTACTTC. It yields the protein CASSPGDGAYEQYF.

This clonotype was seen repeatedly, ten times or more. The chain links TRBV20-1 to TRBJ1-1; the match to TRBD1 covers 9 bases. V was clipped by 3 bases and J by 1 base; unmatched bases: 6. The length of the CDR3 is 15 residues. CDR1 DFQATT and CDR2 SNEGSKA come from the germline V gene (reference sequence). The CDR3 sequence is CSASGTGWGNTEAFF. The CDR3 region has the DNA TGCAGTGCTAGTGGGACAGGGTGGGGGAACACTGAAGCTTTCTTT.

There are a few counts of this clonotype. The rearrangement links TRBV25-1 to TRBJ2-7, with D perhaps matching TRBD1 or TRBD2 (5 bases each). This CDR3 has 14 residues. V lost 2 bases and J lost 3, with 11 bases in between. Germline V CDR1 and CDR2: MGHDK, SYGVNS. The CDR3 here is CASSEDRGFYEQYF. The CDR3 DNA reads as TGTGCCAGCAGTGAAGACAGAGGGTTCTACGAGCAGTACTTC.

V usage is TRBV20-1 and J usage is TRBJ2-7; D unclear. This CDR3 spans 12 amino acids. The V and J ends lost 0 bases and 7 bases respectively, with 10 bases between them. Germline CDR1 DFQATT, CDR2 SNEGSKA (reference sequence). The CDR3 protein is CSARELRSEQYF. The CDR3 DNA sequence: TGCAGTGCTAGAGAATTGAGGAGTGAGCAGTACTTC.

This chain joins TRBV24-1 and TRBJ2-2, with D hard to call. The CDR3 is 12 residues long. Trimming shortened V by 1 base and J by 6 bases, and 2 bases separated the two germline ends. CDR1 is KGHDR and CDR2 is SFDVKD in the germline V gene. DNA of the CDR3: TGTGCCACCAGTGATTTACCCGGGGAGCTGTTTTTT. Translated, it gives CATSDLPGELFF.

The table lists this clonotype with a few counts. Written as DNA, the CDR3 is TGTGCCAGCAGCCACCTTCCAGGGACAGACAGAAACTATGGCTACACCTTC. This translates into CASSHLPGTDRNYGYTF. The V and J genes are TRBV4-2 and TRBJ1-2, with 7 positions matching TRBD1. The CDR3 covers 17 residues. The V gene's germline CDR1 is LGHNA and CDR2 YNFKEQ. With 3 bases clipped from V and 2 bases from J, the junction kept 12 bases outside the gene matches.

The chain recombines TRBV6-1 with TRBJ2-5; the match to TRBD2 covers 8 bases. The CDR3 contains 14 residues. Germline V gives CDR1 MNHNS, CDR2 SASEGT. The V segment lost 1 base and the J segment 4 bases; nucleotides outside the gene matches: 2. The CDR3 reads CASSEGTSRETQYF. The CDR3 DNA sequence: TGTGCCAGCAGTGAAGGGACTAGCAGAGAGACCCAGTACTTC.

This clonotype was observed many times. One end of the junction does not line up with germline, which may come from a read error. J is TRBJ1-6 and V is TRBV6-6; possibly TRBD1 for D (6 bases). The CDR3 totals 12 residues. Germline V gene data show CDR1 as MNHNY and CDR2 as SVGAGI (reference sequence). CDR3 coding DNA: TGTGCCAGCAGCTTAAACAGGGTGGCAGCCTCATTT. It specifies CASSLNRVAASF.

This clonotype was detected a few times. The CDR3 is CASSTPLGYEQFF. In DNA, the CDR3 is TGTGCCAGCAGCACCCCTTTGGGCTATGAGCAGTTCTTC. The V and J genes are TRBV5-6 and TRBJ2-1; D call uncertain. Trimming removed 4 bases from V and 8 bases from J, with 13 bases in between. The CDR3 spans 13 residues. Germline values: CDR1 SGHDT, CDR2 YYEEEE.

The chain links TRBV12-5 to TRBJ2-3, with 13 positions matching TRBD2. Germline CDR1 and CDR2: LGHNT and FRNRAP. The CDR3 runs to 16 residues. V lost 5 bases to trimming and J lost 2 bases; unmatched junction nucleotides: 4. Here the CDR3 reads CASGAGLAGTTDTQYF. Here the CDR3 DNA reads TGTGCTAGTGGTGCGGGACTAGCGGGGACCACAGATACGCAGTATTTT.

This clonotype turned up a few times. The chain couples TRBV11-2 to TRBJ2-3; D possibly corresponds to TRBD1 (6 bases). V was pared by 1 base and J by 8 bases, with 25 bases between. Germline V gene lookup returns CDR1 SGHAT and CDR2 FQNNGV. CDR3 length equals 18 residues. The CDR3 sequence: CASSLVRGAGEGIGTQYF. In DNA form, the CDR3 reads TGTGCCAGCAGCTTAGTCCGAGGGGCAGGGGAAGGTATCGGTACGCAGTATTTT.

This clonotype was seen many times. The chain combines TRBV7-8 with TRBJ2-7; 12 bases map to TRBD1. Germline CDR1 and CDR2: SGHVS and FQNEAQ. V lost 5 bases, J lost 4 bases, and 6 bases stayed unmatched. This CDR3 has 15 residues. The CDR3 protein is CASSPRGQGAYEQYF. The CDR3 DNA reads as TGTGCCAGCAGCCCCCGGGGACAGGGGGCATACGAGCAGTACTTC.

Ten or more counts support this clonotype. This chain links TRBV4-1 with TRBJ2-7; the D gene could be TRBD1 or TRBD2 (5 bases each). There are 15 residues in the CDR3. Trimming took off 1 base at V and 4 bases at J, with 14 bases between the two ends. Germline V lookup: CDR1 MGHRA, CDR2 YSYEKL. As DNA, the CDR3 is TGCGCCAGCAGCCAAGGGGACGTCCTGATATACGAGCAGTACTTC. It translates to CASSQGDVLIYEQYF.

This clonotype was detected ten times or more. The CDR3 DNA follows: TGTGCCAGCAGCTTTCAGCGGGGCCGCGAGACCCAGTACTTC. Translation: CASSFQRGRETQYF. The chain has TRBV5-5 and TRBJ2-5; TRBD2 aligns across 7 bases. Germline CDR1 is SGHKS and CDR2 is YYEKEE (reference sequence). J gave up 5 bases and V 2 bases, and 6 bases lay outside the gene matches. The length of the CDR3 is 14 residues.

This clonotype was detected many times. The chain recombines TRBV29-1 with TRBJ2-7; D may be TRBD1 (5 bases). Trimming cost V 6 bases and J 3 bases, with 15 bases left between them. This CDR3 has 13 residues. Germline-derived CDR1 and CDR2 are SQVTM and ANQGSEA. CDR3 in amino acids: CSVVSLQDYEQYF. CDR3 coding DNA: TGCAGCGTCGTATCTTTACAGGACTACGAGCAGTACTTC.

The CDR3 reads CASSPPGTSDEQYF. The CDR3 nucleotides are TGTGCCAGCAGTCCCCCCGGGACTAGCGACGAGCAGTACTTC. The chain uses TRBV6-2 or TRBV6-3 and TRBJ2-7; 10 nucleotides match TRBD2. This CDR3 spans 14 amino acids. Germline CDR1 MNHEY, CDR2 SVGEGT. Unmatched junction bases numbered 6, after V lost 5 bases and J lost 5 bases.

The chain links TRBV9 to TRBJ2-3; perhaps TRBD2 as D (7 bases). This CDR3 is built from 17 residues. The V gene lost 3 bases and the J gene lost 2 bases, with 19 bases spanning the gap. Germline CDR1 reads SGDLS; CDR2 reads YYNGEE. CDR3 protein: CASSAPVSGGDTDTQYF. The CDR3 coding sequence is TGTGCCAGCAGCGCCCCCGTCTCGGGGGGCGACACAGATACGCAGTATTTT.

This sequence joins TRBV12-3 or TRBV12-4 and TRBJ1-2; D uncertain. This CDR3 contains 14 residues. V dropped 3 bases and J dropped 3 bases, with 11 bases sitting between them. CDR3 loop: CASSLGGKDYGYTF. The DNA for the CDR3 is TGTGCCAGCAGTTTGGGCGGAAAGGACTATGGCTACACCTTC.

This clonotype was seen at least ten times. This chain uses TRBV20-1 with TRBJ1-6, with 11 bases lining up with TRBD1. This CDR3 is built from 18 residues. Germline loops: CDR1 DFQATT, CDR2 SNEGSKA (reference sequence). Trimming removed 3 bases from V and 0 bases from J; junction bases left unmatched: 7. The CDR3 is CSARDRGTGGSYNSPLHF. In DNA form, the CDR3 reads TGCAGTGCTAGGGACCGAGGGACAGGGGGCTCCTATAATTCACCCCTCCACTTT.

This clonotype is deemed medium-sized (0.01 to 0.1%). The chain couples TRBV7-2 to TRBJ2-3; no clear D. CDR3 size: 12 residues. From germline, CDR1 is SGHTA and CDR2 FQGNSA. V lost 4 bases and J lost 8, with 10 bases in between. The CDR3 region has the DNA TGTGCCAGCAGCTCCTCCCGGTCTACGCAGTATTTT. It encodes CASSSSRSTQYF.

This chain joins TRBV3-1 and TRBJ1-1, with TRBD1 identical over 10 bases. The ends lost 4 bases at V and 10 bases at J; junction bases unmatched: 12. Germline V lookup: CDR1 LGHDT, CDR2 YNNKEL (reference sequence). There are 15 residues in the CDR3. The CDR3 coding sequence is TGTGCCAGCAGCCCTACAACTCCGGGACAGGGGCGAGCTTTCTTT. Protein product: CASSPTTPGQGRAFF.

Many counts were recorded for this clonotype. The CDR3: CASSPTVGGQGAHEQYF. CDR3 nucleotides: TGTGCCAGCAGCCCCACAGTTGGGGGACAGGGTGCCCACGAGCAGTACTTC. This chain joins TRBV9 and TRBJ2-7, with 9 bases lining up with TRBD1. Per the germline V gene, CDR1 is SGDLS and CDR2 is YYNGEE. J was trimmed by 5 bases and V by 4 bases; bases with no gene match: 16. The length of the CDR3 is 17 residues.